Below, one T cell receptor (beta chain) is given with its context. The antigen remains undetermined. The CDR3 loop spans 14 amino acids. CDR1 LGHNT and CDR2 FRNRAP come from the germline V gene. J gave up 4 bases and V 7 bases, and 6 bases lay outside the gene matches. The entry originates in a study of cytomegalovirus exposure and HLA in healthy donors. Study as a whole: Earlier, 100 million to 120 million unique TCR beta sequences were recovered from roughly 170 million T cells by an analysis. Study findings and constraints: An observed cluster of highly shared sequence variants was recorded as a likely sequencing artifact. In a later analysis, a missense DCLRE1C variant was linked to TCR beta V- and J-gene trimming. Three CMV-associated chains were confirmed in vitro to be specific for CMV antigens.

Amplification used 60 Vbeta primers and 13 Jbeta primers. Profiling relied on immunoSEQ multiplex PCR, and the TCRdb table lists in-frame clones only, not all of them. The ten most abundant clones cover 2% to 2.5% of a sample with about 130,000 clones. The TCR comes from a man aged 40-55 years in good health and CMV-seronegative. The sample taken for sequencing was PBMCs. The chain uses TRBV12-5 and TRBJ2-5, with 10 positions matching TRBD2. CDR3 coding DNA: TGTGCTAGTGCCCTGGGACTAGCGAGAGAGACCCAGTACTTC. This codes for CASALGLARETQYF. The full variable domain, with the rest looked up from reference TRBV12-5 and TRBJ2-5, is DARVTQTPRHKVTEMGQEVTMRCQPILGHNTVFWYRQTMMQGLELLAYFRNRAPLDDSGMPKDRFSAEMPDATLATLKIQPSEPRDSAVYFCASALGLARETQYFGPGTRLLVL.